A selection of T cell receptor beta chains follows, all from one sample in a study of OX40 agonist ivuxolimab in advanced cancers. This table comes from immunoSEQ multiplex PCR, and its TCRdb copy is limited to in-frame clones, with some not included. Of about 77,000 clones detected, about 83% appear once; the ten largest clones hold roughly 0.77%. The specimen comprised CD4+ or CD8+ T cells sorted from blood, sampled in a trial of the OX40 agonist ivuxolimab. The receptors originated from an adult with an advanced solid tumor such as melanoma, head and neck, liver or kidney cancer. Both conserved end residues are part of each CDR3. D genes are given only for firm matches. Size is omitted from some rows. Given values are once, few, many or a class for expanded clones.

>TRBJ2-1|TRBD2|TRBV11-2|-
TGTGCCAGCAGCTTTGCAACTAGCGGCAATGAGCAGTTCTTC
CASSFATSGNEQFF
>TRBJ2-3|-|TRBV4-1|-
TGCGCCAGCAGCCAAGTGGGCGGTATTCGCACAGATACGCAGTATTTT
CASSQVGGIRTDTQYF
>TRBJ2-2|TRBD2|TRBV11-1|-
TGTGCCAGCAGCCTCTATCGCGGGAGAGCAGGGGAGCTGTTTTTT
CASSLYRGRAGELFF
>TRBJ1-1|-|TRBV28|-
TGTGCCAGCAGTTTGTGGCAGTTGAACACTGAAGCTTTCTTT
CASSLWQLNTEAFF
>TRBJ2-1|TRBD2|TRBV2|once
TGTGCCAGCAGTGAACGGCGGGGGTCAAGGGCCAACAATGAGCAGTTCTTC
CASSERRGSRANNEQFF
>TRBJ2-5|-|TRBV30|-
TGTGCCTGGAGTGTAGTTTCGGAGACCCAGTACTTC
CAWSVVSETQYF
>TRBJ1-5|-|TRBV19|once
TGTGCCAGTAGTATAGATCGAGGGTTGGATCAGCCCCAGCATTTT
CASSIDRGLDQPQHF
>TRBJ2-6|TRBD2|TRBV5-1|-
TGCGCCAGCAGCTTGAGCGGGAGCTCTGGGGCCAACGTCCTGACTTTC
CASSLSGSSGANVLTF
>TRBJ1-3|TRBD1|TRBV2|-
TGTGCCAGCAGTGGACAGGGTGCCCTCGGCACCATATATTTT
CASSGQGALGTIYF
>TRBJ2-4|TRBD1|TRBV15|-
TGTGCCACCAGCACCAGACAGGGTTCGAACATTCAGTACTTC
CATSTRQGSNIQYF
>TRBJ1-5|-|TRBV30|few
TGTGCCTGGAGTTGGCAGGGCCCCGATCAGCCCCAGCATTTT
CAWSWQGPDQPQHF
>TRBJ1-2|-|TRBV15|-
TGTGCCACCAACCCGGGGGGCGCGGAGTATGGCTACACCTTC
CATNPGGAEYGYTF
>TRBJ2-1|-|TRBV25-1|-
TGTGCCAGCAGTGTTAGCGGAGACTCCTACAATGAGCAGTTCTTC
CASSVSGDSYNEQFF
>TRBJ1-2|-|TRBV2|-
TGTGCCAGCAGTGAAGCGGGACAATTTTTTAGCTACACCTTC
CASSEAGQFFSYTF
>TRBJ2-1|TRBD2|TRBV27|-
TGTGCCAGCGAAACGACTAGCGGGAGGAATGAGCAGTTCTTC
CASETTSGRNEQFF
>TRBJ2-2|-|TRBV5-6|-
TGTGCCAGCAGCTTGTGGGGGAACACCGGGGAGCTGTTTTTT
CASSLWGNTGELFF
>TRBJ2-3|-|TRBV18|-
TGTGCCAGCTCACCCACGACAGGGAGGGCAGATACGCAGTATTTT
CASSPTTGRADTQYF
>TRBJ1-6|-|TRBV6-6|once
TGTGCCAGCAGACCGGGAGGGACTTATAATTCACCCCTCCACTTT
CASRPGGTYNSPLHF
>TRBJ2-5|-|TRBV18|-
TGTGCCAGCTCACCACCTTCCCAGGAGACCCAGTACTTC
CASSPPSQETQYF
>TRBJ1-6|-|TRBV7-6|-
TGTGCCAGCTCGCGAGGCCTCGATAATTCACCCCTCCACTTT
CASSRGLDNSPLHF
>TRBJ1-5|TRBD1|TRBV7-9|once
TGTGCCAGCAGCCGGGACAGTCAGCCCCAGCATTTT
CASSRDSQPQHF
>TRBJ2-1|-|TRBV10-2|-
TGCGCCAGCAGGATGACTAATAGGGAGCAGTTCTTC
CASRMTNREQFF
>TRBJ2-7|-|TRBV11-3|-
TGTGCCAGCAGCTTTTCGGGGTCCTACGAGCAGTACTTC
CASSFSGSYEQYF
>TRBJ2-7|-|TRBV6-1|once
TGTGCCAGCAGTGTGGTAGGCAGTTCCTACGAGCAGTACTTC
CASSVVGSSYEQYF
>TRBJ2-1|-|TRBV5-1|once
TGCGCCAGCCACCTTAGCAGAAATGAGCAGTTCTTC
CASHLSRNEQFF
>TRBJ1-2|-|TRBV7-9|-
TGTGCCAGCAGCTTAGGTCAGGGAGTGGATGGCTACACCTTC
CASSLGQGVDGYTF
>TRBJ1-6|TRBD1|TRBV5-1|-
TGCGCCAGCAGCACCGGGACAGGGACTAATTCACCCCTCCACTTT
CASSTGTGTNSPLHF
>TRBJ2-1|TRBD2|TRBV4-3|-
TGCGCCAGCAGCCAAGATCGGGGGGATTACAATGAGCAGTTCTTC
CASSQDRGDYNEQFF
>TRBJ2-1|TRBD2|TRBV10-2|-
TGCGCCAGCTGCTCAGGACTAGCGGGATACAATGAGCAGTTCTTC
CASCSGLAGYNEQFF
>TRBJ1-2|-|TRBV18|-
TGTGCCAGCTCACAAGGAGGAAGCGATGGCTACACCTTC
CASSQGGSDGYTF
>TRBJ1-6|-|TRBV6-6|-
TGTGCCAGCCGGACCGGTATTGATTCACCCCTCCACTTT
CASRTGIDSPLHF
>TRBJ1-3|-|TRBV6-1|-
TGTGCCAGCGGCCCACAGGGAATCTCCGGAAACACCATATATTTT
CASGPQGISGNTIYF
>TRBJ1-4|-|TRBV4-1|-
TGCGCCAGCGGGGGTAACGAAAAACTGGTTTTT
CASGGNEKLVF
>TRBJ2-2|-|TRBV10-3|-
TGTGCCATCAAGCCGGACAGACCCAACACCGGGGAGCTGTTTTTT
CAIKPDRPNTGELFF
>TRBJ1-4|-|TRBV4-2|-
TGTGCCAGCAGCCGCCAGGAAAATGAAAAACTGTTTTTT
CASSRQENEKLFF
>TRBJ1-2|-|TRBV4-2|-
TGTGCCAGCAGCCCAGAAAAGAGACAGGCCCCTTATGGCTACACCTTC
CASSPEKRQAPYGYTF
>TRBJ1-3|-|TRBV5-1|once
TGCGCCAGCAGCCCCAGTGACGGCCGGACGATAAGCTCTGGAAACACCATATATTTT
CASSPSDGRTISSGNTIYF
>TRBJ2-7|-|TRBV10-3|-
TGTGCCGTATACTACGAGCAGTACTTC
CAVYYEQYF
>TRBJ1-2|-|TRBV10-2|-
TGCGCCAGCAGTGAATGGAATCCCCCGGATGGCTACACCTTC
CASSEWNPPDGYTF
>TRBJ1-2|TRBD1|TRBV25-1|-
TGTGCCAGCAGTGGGGACAGGGGACCCTATGGCTACACCTTC
CASSGDRGPYGYTF
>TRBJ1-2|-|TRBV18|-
TGTGCCAGCTCAACGGACGCAGCTCAGGGCTACACCTTC
CASSTDAAQGYTF
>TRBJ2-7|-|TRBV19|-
TGTGCCAGTAGTATAGGGCCAAGCGGGTCCTACGAGCAGTACTTC
CASSIGPSGSYEQYF
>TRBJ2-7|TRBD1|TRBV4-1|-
TGCGCCAGCAGCCAACCCCTTGGGACAGGTCTTTCCTACGAGCAGTACTTC
CASSQPLGTGLSYEQYF
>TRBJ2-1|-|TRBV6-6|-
TGTGCCAGCAGTTACCGCAATGAGCAGTTCTTC
CASSYRNEQFF
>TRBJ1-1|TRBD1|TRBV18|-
TGTGCCAGCTCACTCAGGGGGGGTGAGACTGAAGCTTTCTTT
CASSLRGGETEAFF
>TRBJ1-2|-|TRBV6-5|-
TGTGCCAGCAGTTACTCGACCGGGGGGGGCTATGGCTACACCTTC
CASSYSTGGGYGYTF
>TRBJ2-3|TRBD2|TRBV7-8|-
TGTGCCAGCAGCTCCGGGACTAGGGGGATGGATACGCAGTATTTT
CASSSGTRGMDTQYF
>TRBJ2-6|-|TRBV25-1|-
TGTGCCAGCTCCTCCCCCGGGGGGGCCAACGTCCTGACTTTC
CASSSPGGANVLTF
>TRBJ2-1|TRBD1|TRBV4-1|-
TGCGCCAGCAGCCAAGTCGGACAGGGTTTAGTGCAGTTCTTC
CASSQVGQGLVQFF
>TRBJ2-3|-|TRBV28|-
TGTGCCAGCAGCACCGGGACACTCACAGATACGCAGTATTTT
CASSTGTLTDTQYF
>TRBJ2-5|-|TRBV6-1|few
TGTGCCAGCAGTGATCCCCGAGGGGTGACCCAGTACTTC
CASSDPRGVTQYF
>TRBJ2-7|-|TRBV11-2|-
TGTGCCAGCAGCTTAGAGGGTTACTCCTACGAGCAGTACTTC
CASSLEGYSYEQYF
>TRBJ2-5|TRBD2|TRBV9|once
TGTGCCAGCAGCGCGCCACTAGCGGGGGACCAAGAGACCCAGTACTTC
CASSAPLAGDQETQYF
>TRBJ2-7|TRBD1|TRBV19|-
TGTGCCAGTAGTGACAGGGTCATCTCCTACGAGCAGTACTTC
CASSDRVISYEQYF
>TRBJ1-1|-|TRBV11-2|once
TGTGCCAGCAGCTTAGGGGGAATTGTTAAGGACACTGAAGCTTTCTTT
CASSLGGIVKDTEAFF
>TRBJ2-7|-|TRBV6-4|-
TGTGCCAGCCCCTGGGGGGGGGCCGGAAGATACGAGCAGTACTTC
CASPWGGAGRYEQYF
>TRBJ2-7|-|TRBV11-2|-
TGTGCCAGCAGCTTAGCAGTCTACGAGCAGTACTTC
CASSLAVYEQYF
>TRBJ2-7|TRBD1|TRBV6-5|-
TGTGCCAGCAGTCGATCCGGGACAGAATTCTGGAAGCAGTACTTC
CASSRSGTEFWKQYF